A selection of T cell receptor gamma chains follows, all from one sample in a study of fetal and pediatric gammadelta thymocytes. TCRdb fed the reads to CATT. The table includes 1,000 or so gamma-chain clones, almost 5% detected once. Specimen: non-Vgamma9Vdelta2 gamma-delta T cells from the thymus. The receptors here all came from a child who underwent cardiac surgery and was recorded as healthy. Both conserved end residues are part of each CDR3. The order of the fields is J gene, V gene, clone size, CDR3 DNA, CDR3 protein. The listing skips clone size in some rows; elsewhere it reads once, few, many or a size class.

j_gene: TRGJ1/TRGJ2; v_gene: TRGV4; abundance: large; CDR3nt: TGTGCCACCTGGGATGGAAAGAAACTCTTT; CDR3aa: CATWDGKKLF
j_gene: TRGJ1/TRGJ2; v_gene: TRGV4; abundance: large; CDR3nt: TGTGCCACCTGGTACAGAACTTATTATAAGAAACTCTTT; CDR3aa: CATWYRTYYKKLF
j_gene: TRGJ1/TRGJ2; v_gene: TRGV8; abundance: large; CDR3nt: TGTGCCACCTGGGAAGTGAGAGTGAAACTCTTT; CDR3aa: CATWEVRVKLF
j_gene: TRGJ1/TRGJ2; v_gene: TRGV8; abundance: large; CDR3nt: TGTGCCACCTGGGATTCACCCCATAAGAAACTCTTT; CDR3aa: CATWDSPHKKLF
j_gene: TRGJP1; v_gene: TRGV10; abundance: large; CDR3nt: TGTGCTGCGTGGTTAACTGGTTGGTTCAAGATATTT; CDR3aa: CAAWLTGWFKIF
j_gene: TRGJ1/TRGJ2; v_gene: TRGV9; abundance: large; CDR3nt: TGTGCCTTGTGGGAGGCTTATTATAAGAAACTCTTT; CDR3aa: CALWEAYYKKLF
j_gene: TRGJ1/TRGJ2; v_gene: TRGV5; abundance: large; CDR3nt: TGTGCCACCTGGGACAGGCTTGGATATAAGAAACTCTTT; CDR3aa: CATWDRLGYKKLF
j_gene: TRGJP2; v_gene: TRGV10; abundance: large; CDR3nt: TGTGCTGCGTGGGTTTCCCACTCCCATTGGATCAAGACGTTT; CDR3aa: CAAWVSHSHWIKTF
j_gene: TRGJ1/TRGJ2; v_gene: TRGV5; abundance: -; CDR3nt: TGTGCCACCTGGGACAGGCAAGATTATAAGAAACTCTTT; CDR3aa: CATWDRQDYKKLF
j_gene: TRGJ1/TRGJ2; v_gene: TRGV9; abundance: medium-sized; CDR3nt: TGTGCCTTGTGGGAGGGCCGGAATTATTATAAGAAACTCTTT; CDR3aa: CALWEGRNYYKKLF
j_gene: TRGJP1; v_gene: TRGV8; abundance: large; CDR3nt: TGTGCCACCTGGGATAGTCCACCCTCTTCGTTCACTGGTTGGTTCAAGATATTT; CDR3aa: CATWDSPPSSFTGWFKIF
j_gene: TRGJ1/TRGJ2; v_gene: TRGV2; abundance: large; CDR3nt: TGTGCCACCTGGGACGGGCCGGGATATAAGAAACTCTTT; CDR3aa: CATWDGPGYKKLF
j_gene: TRGJ1/TRGJ2; v_gene: TRGV3; abundance: large; CDR3nt: TGTGCCACCTGGGACAAAAGGCGTTATAAGAAACTCTTT; CDR3aa: CATWDKRRYKKLF
j_gene: TRGJ1/TRGJ2; v_gene: TRGV3; abundance: large; CDR3nt: TGTGCCACCTGGGACAGGCAAGGTGGGAAACTCTTT; CDR3aa: CATWDRQGGKLF
j_gene: TRGJ1/TRGJ2; v_gene: TRGV8; abundance: -; CDR3nt: TGTGCCACCTGGGATAAACATAACCGCTGGAAGAAACTCTTT; CDR3aa: CATWDKHNRWKKLF
j_gene: TRGJ1/TRGJ2; v_gene: TRGV8; abundance: -; CDR3nt: TGTGCCACCTGGGACCGGAATTATTATAAGAAACTCTTT; CDR3aa: CATWDRNYYKKLF
j_gene: TRGJ1/TRGJ2; v_gene: TRGV2; abundance: large; CDR3nt: TGTGCCACCCCCTCCTGGGGTAAGAAACTCTTT; CDR3aa: CATPSWGKKLF
j_gene: TRGJP; v_gene: TRGV9; abundance: medium-sized; CDR3nt: TGTGCCTTGTGGGAGGTTCAAGAGTTGGGCAAAAAAATCAAGGTATTT; CDR3aa: CALWEVQELGKKIKVF
j_gene: TRGJ1/TRGJ2; v_gene: TRGV5; abundance: large; CDR3nt: TGTGCCACCTGGGACAGAATTAATTATTATAAGAAACTCTTT; CDR3aa: CATWDRINYYKKLF
j_gene: TRGJ1/TRGJ2; v_gene: TRGV3; abundance: large; CDR3nt: TGTGCCACCTGGGTGAATTATTATAAGAAACTCTTT; CDR3aa: CATWVNYYKKLF
j_gene: TRGJ1/TRGJ2; v_gene: TRGV10; abundance: large; CDR3nt: TGTGCTGCGTGGGATTATTATGTTTATTATAAGAAACTCTTT; CDR3aa: CAAWDYYVYYKKLF
j_gene: TRGJ1/TRGJ2; v_gene: TRGV9; abundance: medium-sized; CDR3nt: TGTGCCTTGTGGGAGGTGGACCCCTGGCACGATAAGAAACTCTTT; CDR3aa: CALWEVDPWHDKKLF
j_gene: TRGJ1/TRGJ2; v_gene: TRGV8; abundance: large; CDR3nt: TGTGCCACCTGGGATATTTATTATAAGAAACTCTTT; CDR3aa: CATWDIYYKKLF
j_gene: TRGJP2; v_gene: TRGV3; abundance: large; CDR3nt: TGTGCCACCTGGGACGGAAGTGATTGGATCAAGACGTTT; CDR3aa: CATWDGSDWIKTF
j_gene: TRGJ1/TRGJ2; v_gene: TRGV5; abundance: large; CDR3nt: TGTGCCACCTGGGACAGGCGTTATAAGAAACTCTTT; CDR3aa: CATWDRRYKKLF
j_gene: TRGJ1/TRGJ2; v_gene: TRGV8; abundance: large; CDR3nt: TGTGCCACCTGGGATAGGCCGTCCGATTATAAGAAACTCTTT; CDR3aa: CATWDRPSDYKKLF
j_gene: TRGJ1/TRGJ2; v_gene: TRGV8; abundance: large; CDR3nt: TGTGCCACCTGGGATAGGTCGAATTATTATAAGAAACTCTTT; CDR3aa: CATWDRSNYYKKLF
j_gene: TRGJ1/TRGJ2; v_gene: TRGV4; abundance: large; CDR3nt: TGTGCCACCTGGGATAGTAAGAATTATTATAAGAAACTCTTT; CDR3aa: CATWDSKNYYKKLF
j_gene: TRGJ1/TRGJ2; v_gene: TRGV9; abundance: large; CDR3nt: TGTGCCTTGTGGGAGGATAAGAAACTCTTT; CDR3aa: CALWEDKKLF
j_gene: TRGJ1/TRGJ2; v_gene: TRGV3; abundance: large; CDR3nt: TGTGCCACCTGGGACCCCCCTACGAATTATTATAAGAAACTCTTT; CDR3aa: CATWDPPTNYYKKLF
j_gene: TRGJ1/TRGJ2; v_gene: TRGV8; abundance: large; CDR3nt: TGTGCCACCTGGGATTCTTTCCCTGTCGTTGGATATTATAAGAAACTCTTT; CDR3aa: CATWDSFPVVGYYKKLF
j_gene: TRGJP2; v_gene: TRGV8; abundance: few; CDR3nt: TGTGCCACCTGGGATAGGCGCGGTAGTGATTGGATCAAGACGTTT; CDR3aa: CATWDRRGSDWIKTF
j_gene: TRGJ1/TRGJ2; v_gene: TRGV3; abundance: -; CDR3nt: TGTGCCACCTGGGACAGGCCGGGTCGCCAGAATTATTATAAGAAACTCTTT; CDR3aa: CATWDRPGRQNYYKKLF
j_gene: TRGJ1/TRGJ2; v_gene: TRGV4; abundance: medium-sized; CDR3nt: TGTGCCACCTGGGATGGGCCGGGGGATTATAAGAAACTCTTT; CDR3aa: CATWDGPGDYKKLF
j_gene: TRGJ1/TRGJ2; v_gene: TRGV9; abundance: large; CDR3nt: TGTGCCTTGTGGGAGTCTCGATATTATTATAAGAAACTCTTT; CDR3aa: CALWESRYYYKKLF
j_gene: TRGJ1/TRGJ2; v_gene: TRGV8; abundance: few; CDR3nt: TGTGCCACCTGGGATGACGATTATAAGAAACTCTTT; CDR3aa: CATWDDDYKKLF
j_gene: TRGJ1/TRGJ2; v_gene: TRGV4; abundance: medium-sized; CDR3nt: TGTGCCACCTGGGATGGGCCGGGATATTATAAGAAACTCTTT; CDR3aa: CATWDGPGYYKKLF
j_gene: TRGJP1; v_gene: TRGV8; abundance: large; CDR3nt: TGTGCCACCTGGGATAGGTTGGATAGTTGGTTCAAGATATTT; CDR3aa: CATWDRLDSWFKIF
j_gene: TRGJ1/TRGJ2; v_gene: TRGV9; abundance: large; CDR3nt: TGTGCCTTGTGGGAGGTTTATTATAAGAAACTCTTT; CDR3aa: CALWEVYYKKLF
j_gene: TRGJ1/TRGJ2; v_gene: TRGV9; abundance: large; CDR3nt: TGTGCCTTGTGGGAGGCCCATTATAAGAAACTCTTT; CDR3aa: CALWEAHYKKLF
j_gene: TRGJ1/TRGJ2; v_gene: TRGV2; abundance: medium-sized; CDR3nt: TGTGCCACCTGGGACGGGCCGGGGTATAAGAAACTCTTT; CDR3aa: CATWDGPGYKKLF
j_gene: TRGJP1; v_gene: TRGV8; abundance: medium-sized; CDR3nt: TGTGCCACCTGGGATTTTAATGGTTGGTTCAAGATATTT; CDR3aa: CATWDFNGWFKIF
j_gene: TRGJP1; v_gene: TRGV8; abundance: -; CDR3nt: TGTGCCACCTGGGATAGGCTTTCTGGTTGGTTCAAGATATTT; CDR3aa: CATWDRLSGWFKIF